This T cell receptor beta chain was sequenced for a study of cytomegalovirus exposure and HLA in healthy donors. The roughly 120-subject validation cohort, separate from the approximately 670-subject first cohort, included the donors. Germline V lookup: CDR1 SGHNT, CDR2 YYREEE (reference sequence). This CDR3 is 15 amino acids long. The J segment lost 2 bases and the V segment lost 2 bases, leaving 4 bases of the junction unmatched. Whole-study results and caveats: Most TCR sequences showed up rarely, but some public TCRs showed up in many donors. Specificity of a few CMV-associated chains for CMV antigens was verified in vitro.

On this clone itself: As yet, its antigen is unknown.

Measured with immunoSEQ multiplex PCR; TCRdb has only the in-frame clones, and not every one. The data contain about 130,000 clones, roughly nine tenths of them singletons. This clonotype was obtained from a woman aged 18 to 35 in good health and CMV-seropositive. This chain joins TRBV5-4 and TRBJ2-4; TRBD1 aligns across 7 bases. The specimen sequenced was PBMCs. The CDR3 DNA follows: TGTGCCAGCAGCTTCCAACAGGGGTCCAAAAACATTCAGTACTTC. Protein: CASSFQQGSKNIQYF. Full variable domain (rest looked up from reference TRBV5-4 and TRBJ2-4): ETGVTQSPTHLIKTRGQQVTLRCSSQSGHNTVSWYQQALGQGPQFIFQYYREEENGRGNFPPRFSGLQFPNYSSELNVNALELDDSALYLCASSFQQGSKNIQYFGAGTRLSVL.